One T cell receptor (beta chain) is described in this entry. This clone occurred once. Its antigen specificity is not known. Per-base quality was not reported, and no clone a single base away is much larger than it. The trial excluded patients who had a history of autoimmune disease or who were on systemic immunosuppression. In every dose cohort, peripheral blood was drawn for TCR sequencing at baseline, cycle 4 day 1, and cycle 7 day 1. The samples were drawn from a first-in-human, open-label, multicenter phase I dose-escalation trial of ivuxolimab. Adults with locally advanced or metastatic head and neck squamous cell, hepatocellular, melanoma or renal cell carcinoma were enrolled in the trial. CD4+ and CD8+ T cells were sorted separately from peripheral blood before TCR sequencing. This entry belongs to a study of OX40 agonist ivuxolimab in advanced cancers. As for the study more broadly: Ivuxolimab, which targeted the costimulatory receptor OX40 (CD134), was an agonistic, fully human IgG2 monoclonal antibody. Intravenous ivuxolimab was administered to patients every 2 weeks at six dose levels: 0.01, 0.1, 0.3, 1.5, 3 and 10 mg/kg. Of the roughly 51 patients in dose escalation, 19 had hepatocellular carcinoma, approximately 15 had melanoma, 9 had renal cell carcinoma and 9 had head and neck cancer. A male proportion of 82.7% and a mean age of 60 years, ranging from roughly 23 to 90, were recorded for the dose-escalation cohort. Prior anti-PD-1, anti-PD-L1 or anti-CTLA-4 therapy was permitted, and 40% of dose-escalation patients had received checkpoint inhibitors. Three dose-escalation patients achieved partial responses, one with hepatocellular carcinoma and two with cutaneous melanoma. The point of sequencing TCRbeta in the periphery was to test whether ivuxolimab changed TCR sequence diversity and drove clonal T-cell expansion. The paper covers the monotherapy dose-escalation part of the phase I ivuxolimab trial, which included N ≈ 50 patients. Broad study findings and their caveats: Which antigens the clonally expanded peripheral T cells were specific for was not determined. After ivuxolimab, expanded clones were on average more numerous among CD8+ T cells than among CD4+ T cells. Low levels of normalized T-cell clonal expansion were also shown by some nonresponding patients. Clonal expansion of both CD4+ and CD8+ blood T cells was observed from baseline to week 6 at doses 0.1 to 3.0 mg/kg. Partial responders in the 0.1-3.0 mg/kg groups had among the lowest normalized peripheral clonal expansion, especially among CD8+ T cells.

CDR1 SEHNR and CDR2 FQNEAQ were looked up in the germline V gene (reference sequence). The CDR3 starts with the cysteine, ends with the phenylalanine, and has 14 residues. Only the CDR3 DNA stays, 42 bases, in frame from base 1. V is clipped by 3 bases and J by 5 bases, and the sequence between their germline boundaries is 11 bases long. For sequencing of the TCRbeta CDR3 region, genomic DNA was extracted from the sorted cells. TCRbeta CDR3 regions were sequenced using the immunoSEQ Assay. TCRdb mirrors the immuneACCESS table, restricted to in-frame sequences. Some clones are absent from its copies; in checked studies, under half trace to an unresolved V gene, and the reason for the others is unknown. Recorded for this sample are more than 80,000 clones; about 87% of them occurred a single time. The ten largest clones take up around 1.6% of the sample.

The sequencing here drew on CD4+ or CD8+ T cells sorted from blood, taken in a trial of the OX40 agonist ivuxolimab. This TCR was sampled from an adult with an advanced solid tumor such as melanoma, head and neck, liver or kidney cancer. Recombination connected TRBV7-9 to TRBJ2-1, with TRBD2 tentatively as D gene (6 bases match). The CDR3: CASSFRDLDNEQFF. The DNA reads TGTGCCAGCAGCTTTAGGGACTTAGACAATGAGCAGTTCTTC.